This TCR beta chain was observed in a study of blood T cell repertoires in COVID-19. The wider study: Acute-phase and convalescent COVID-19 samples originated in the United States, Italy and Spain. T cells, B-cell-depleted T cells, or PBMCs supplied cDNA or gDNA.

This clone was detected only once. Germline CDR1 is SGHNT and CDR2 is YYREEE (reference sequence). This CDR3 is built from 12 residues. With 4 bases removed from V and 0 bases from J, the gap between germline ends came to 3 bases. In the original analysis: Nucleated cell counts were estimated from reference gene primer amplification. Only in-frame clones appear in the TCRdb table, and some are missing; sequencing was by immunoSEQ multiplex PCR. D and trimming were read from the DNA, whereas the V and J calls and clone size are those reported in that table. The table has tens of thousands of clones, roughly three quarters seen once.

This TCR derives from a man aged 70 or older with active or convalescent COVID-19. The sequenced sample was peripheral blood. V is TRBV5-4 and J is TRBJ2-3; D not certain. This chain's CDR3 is CASSLSTDTQYF. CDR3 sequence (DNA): TGTGCCAGCAGCCTTAGCACAGATACGCAGTATTTT.